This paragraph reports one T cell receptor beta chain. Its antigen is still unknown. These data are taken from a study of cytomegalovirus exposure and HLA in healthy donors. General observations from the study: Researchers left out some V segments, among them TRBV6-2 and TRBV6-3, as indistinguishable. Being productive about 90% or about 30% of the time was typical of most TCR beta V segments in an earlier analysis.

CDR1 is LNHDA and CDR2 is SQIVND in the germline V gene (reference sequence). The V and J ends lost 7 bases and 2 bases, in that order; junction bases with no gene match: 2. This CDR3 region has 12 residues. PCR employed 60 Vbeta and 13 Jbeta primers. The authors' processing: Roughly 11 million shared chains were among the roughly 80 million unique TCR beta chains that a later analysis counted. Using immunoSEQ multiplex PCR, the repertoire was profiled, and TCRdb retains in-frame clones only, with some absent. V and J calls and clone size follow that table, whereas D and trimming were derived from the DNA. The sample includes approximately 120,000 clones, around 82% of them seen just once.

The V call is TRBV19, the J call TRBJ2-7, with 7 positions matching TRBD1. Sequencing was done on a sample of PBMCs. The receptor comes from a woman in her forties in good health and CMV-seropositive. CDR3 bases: TGTGCCAGTAAAGACAGGGCCTACGAGCAGTACTTC. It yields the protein CASKDRAYEQYF.